Listed below are T cell receptor beta chains from one sample, sequenced in a study of T cell changes during pregnancy in multiple sclerosis. Clones were read by immunoSEQ multiplex PCR, and TCRdb kept only the in-frame ones, dropping some. Here the sample spans about 69,000 clones, roughly 88% being singletons. The input for sequencing was peripheral blood, taken in the third trimester of pregnancy. The receptors were sampled from a female donor with multiple sclerosis, enrolled in a pregnancy study. The CDR3 runs from the conserved cysteine through the conserved F or W. Fields, in order: D gene, clone size, V gene, J gene, CDR3 DNA, CDR3 protein. A D gene is named only where the DNA matches it firmly. Only some rows state a clone size, as once, few, many or a class for expanded clones.

-	-	TRBV2	TRBJ1-2	TGTGCCAGCAGTGAAGGCCAGACCGGCGGCTATGGCTACACCTTC	CASSEGQTGGYGYTF
TRBD1	-	TRBV11-3	TRBJ2-1	TGTGCCAGCAGCCTGACAGGGGGCTCAGTCAATGAGCAGTTCTTC	CASSLTGGSVNEQFF
TRBD2	-	TRBV30	TRBJ2-7	TGTGCCTGGACCACGGGGGGTGGTGTAGACGAGCAGTACTTC	CAWTTGGGVDEQYF
TRBD1	-	TRBV15	TRBJ1-1	TGTGCCACCAGCAGAGCGGGGACAGGGAACACTGAAGCTTTCTTT	CATSRAGTGNTEAFF
-	-	TRBV30	TRBJ1-6	TGTGCCTGGGGGAGGAGGAATTCACCCCTCCACTTT	CAWGRRNSPLHF
-	few	TRBV5-5	TRBJ1-3	TGTGCCAGCAGCTTTGATTCGGGTTCGATCTCTGGAAACACCATATATTTT	CASSFDSGSISGNTIYF
-	-	TRBV5-1	TRBJ2-2	TGCGCCAGCGCCGGGGACACGAACACCGGGGAGCTGTTTTTT	CASAGDTNTGELFF
TRBD1	-	TRBV10-3	TRBJ1-6	TGTGCCATCAGAACAGGGGATTCTGCCCTTTCACCCCTCCACTTT	CAIRTGDSALSPLHF
-	-	TRBV7-9	TRBJ2-1	TGTGCCAGCAGCTTAGTTGGACTCAACAATGAGCAGTTCTTC	CASSLVGLNNEQFF
-	-	TRBV4-2	TRBJ1-2	TGTGCCAGCAGCCAAGAATGGCAGGGCGATGGCTACACCTTC	CASSQEWQGDGYTF
TRBD1	-	TRBV27	TRBJ1-3	TGTGCCAGCTCGACAGGGCGAACTGGAAACACCATATATTTT	CASSTGRTGNTIYF
-	-	TRBV11-2	TRBJ1-1	TGTGCCAGCAGCTTAGTAACCTCCGGGTCGAACACTGAAGCTTTCTTT	CASSLVTSGSNTEAFF
-	-	TRBV7-2	TRBJ2-3	TGTGCCAGCAGTTCCGCGGCGGATACGCAGTATTTT	CASSSAADTQYF
-	-	TRBV6-5	TRBJ1-6	TGTGCCAGCAGTTACTCGCATGGGGGGTTATCACCCCTCCACTTT	CASSYSHGGLSPLHF
-	-	TRBV19	TRBJ1-6	TGTGCCAGTAGTAAATCAGGGGCTGGTAATTCACCCCTCCACTTT	CASSKSGAGNSPLHF
-	-	TRBV2	TRBJ2-7	TGTGCCAGCATGAGGGAGTACGAGCAGTACTTC	CASMREYEQYF
-	-	TRBV6-1	TRBJ1-6	TGTGCCAGCAGTGAAGCGCTAGGGGCGCGGAATTCACCCCTCCACTTT	CASSEALGARNSPLHF
TRBD2	-	TRBV11-2	TRBJ2-1	TGTGCCAGCAGCTCCCTCAGGATGTACTCACGGGGGGGCAATGAGCAGTTCTTC	CASSSLRMYSRGGNEQFF
-	-	TRBV5-6	TRBJ2-1	TGTGCCAGCAGCTTGGGGGGGACTTACGACAATGAGCAGTTCTTC	CASSLGGTYDNEQFF
-	-	TRBV7-9	TRBJ1-4	TGTGCCAGCAGCCCTCAACTTACGGGACTGACAAATGAAAAACTGTTTTTT	CASSPQLTGLTNEKLFF
-	-	TRBV5-1	TRBJ2-3	TGCGCCAGCACTACTACAGATACGCAGTATTTT	CASTTTDTQYF
-	-	TRBV6-1	TRBJ2-1	TGTGCCAGCAGTGAAACCCTACCCTACAATGAGCAGTTCTTC	CASSETLPYNEQFF
-	-	TRBV10-3	TRBJ2-3	TGTGCCATCAGGACTTCACCTAGCACAGATACGCAGTATTTT	CAIRTSPSTDTQYF
-	-	TRBV6-5	TRBJ1-1	TGTGCCAGCAGTTACAGCCGGGTTATCACTGAAGCTTTCTTT	CASSYSRVITEAFF
-	-	TRBV4-2	TRBJ1-2	TGTGCCAGCAGCCAAGAATGGGGGGATAGTGGCTACACCTTC	CASSQEWGDSGYTF
-	-	TRBV7-6	TRBJ1-6	TGTGCCAGCAGCTTAGTACGGTTTAATTCACCCCTCCACTTT	CASSLVRFNSPLHF
-	-	TRBV28	TRBJ1-3	TGTGCCAGCAGTTTCAGTTCTGGAAACACCATATATTTT	CASSFSSGNTIYF
-	-	TRBV30	TRBJ2-6	TGTGCCTGGAGTGGGGGGGGCGCTGGGGCCAACGTCCTGACTTTC	CAWSGGGAGANVLTF
-	-	TRBV20-1	TRBJ1-1	TGCAGTGCCCTAGGGGGCACTGAAGCTTTCTTT	CSALGGTEAFF
TRBD2	-	TRBV7-9	TRBJ2-3	TGTGCCAGCAGCTTATGGGCTAGCGGGGGAACAGATACGCAGTATTTT	CASSLWASGGTDTQYF
-	-	TRBV10-3	TRBJ1-1	TGTGCCATCAGGCAGGGGCAGAACACTGAAGCTTTCTTT	CAIRQGQNTEAFF
TRBD2	few	TRBV2	TRBJ2-1	TGTGCCAGCAGGCTAGCGGGGGGCTCCTACAATGAGCAGTTCTTC	CASRLAGGSYNEQFF
-	-	TRBV10-3	TRBJ1-5	TGTGCCATCAGTGAGACCCGGGGTAATCAGCCCCAGCATTTT	CAISETRGNQPQHF
TRBD2	-	TRBV10-3	TRBJ2-5	TGTGCCATCAGTGATCCAGCGGGGGGCAGGGAGACCCAGTACTTC	CAISDPAGGRETQYF
TRBD2	once	TRBV5-1	TRBJ2-1	TGCGCCAGCAGCTTGGAGACTAGCGGGGGGGCAGGTTGGAATGAGCAGTTCTTC	CASSLETSGGAGWNEQFF
-	once	TRBV2	TRBJ2-7	TGTGCCAGCAGCGCCGGGACTTTCCACTCCTACGAGCAGTACTTC	CASSAGTFHSYEQYF
-	-	TRBV6-5	TRBJ2-7	TGTGCCAGCAGTACCGCGAACAGGTACGAGCAGTACTTC	CASSTANRYEQYF
-	once	TRBV29-1	TRBJ1-2	TGCAGCGTCGGGGGGGCGCAGAGTAACTATGGCTACACCTTC	CSVGGAQSNYGYTF
-	-	TRBV19	TRBJ2-1	TGTGCCAGTAGTACCGAGCGGGACAATGAGCAGTTCTTC	CASSTERDNEQFF
TRBD1	-	TRBV5-1	TRBJ2-2	TGCGCCAGCAGCTTGTCCCTAAGGACAGGGCCCACCGGGGAGCTGTTTTTT	CASSLSLRTGPTGELFF
-	-	TRBV19	TRBJ1-5	TGTGCCAGTAGTATAGAGGGCAGCTACAATCAGCCCCAGCATTTT	CASSIEGSYNQPQHF
-	once	TRBV6-5	TRBJ1-4	TGTGCCAGCAGAGAACAGGGCATTAATGAAAAACTGTTTTTT	CASREQGINEKLFF
TRBD1	-	TRBV4-2	TRBJ2-2	TGTGCCAGCAGCTCTACCCGACAGGGGAACACCGGGGAGCTGTTTTTT	CASSSTRQGNTGELFF
-	-	TRBV5-6	TRBJ2-6	TGTGCCAGCAGCTTGACAGGCTCTGGGGCCAACGTCCTGACTTTC	CASSLTGSGANVLTF
TRBD2	-	TRBV19	TRBJ2-3	TGTGCCAGTAGTATCCTAGCGGGAGTCACAGATACGCAGTATTTT	CASSILAGVTDTQYF
TRBD1	-	TRBV4-1	TRBJ2-7	TGCGCCAGCAGCCAAGCGGACAGGACCGTCTACGAGCAGTACTTC	CASSQADRTVYEQYF
-	-	TRBV5-4	TRBJ1-1	TGTGCCAGCAGCTTGGGGCCCGGGGAGGACTTCACTGAAGCTTTCTTT	CASSLGPGEDFTEAFF
TRBD1	-	TRBV5-6	TRBJ2-3	TGTGCCAGCAGCTGGGCCGGGACAGGGGTAGGGACAGATACGCAGTATTTT	CASSWAGTGVGTDTQYF
-	once	TRBV5-1	TRBJ1-1	TGCGCCAGCAGCTTGGGGTTCGGTCCGTTGGCTGAAGCTTTCTTT	CASSLGFGPLAEAFF
-	-	TRBV6-1	TRBJ1-1	TGTGCCAGCAGTGGTTACAGGGACACTGAAGCTTTCTTT	CASSGYRDTEAFF
-	-	TRBV6-5	TRBJ2-6	TGTGCCAGCAGTTACGAGGGTCTCTCTGGGGCCAACGTCCTGACTTTC	CASSYEGLSGANVLTF
TRBD1	-	TRBV15	TRBJ2-7	TGTGCCACCAGCAGAGGAGGAGGACAGGGTTGGCACGAGCAGTACTTC	CATSRGGGQGWHEQYF
TRBD2	-	TRBV30	TRBJ2-3	TGTGCCTCCTACTGGCGGGGGGTGATAGATACGCAGTATTTT	CASYWRGVIDTQYF
TRBD1	-	TRBV6-5	TRBJ1-4	TGTGCCAGCAGTTACTTACAGGGGGGGGGTAGTGAAAAACTGTTTTTT	CASSYLQGGGSEKLFF
-	-	TRBV5-1	TRBJ2-1	TGCGCCAGCAGCTTGGTAGCTCTGGCCGGGCAGTTCTTC	CASSLVALAGQFF
-	-	TRBV28	TRBJ2-7	TGTGCCAGCAAGGTAGGGGTCTCCTACGAGCAGTACTTC	CASKVGVSYEQYF
-	-	TRBV5-1	TRBJ2-1	TGCGCCAGCAGCCCGGACGGGGGGCAGTACAATGAGCAGTTCTTC	CASSPDGGQYNEQFF
-	-	TRBV7-2	TRBJ1-6	TGTGCCAGCAGTCGTAAATCCTATAATTCACCCCTCCACTTT	CASSRKSYNSPLHF